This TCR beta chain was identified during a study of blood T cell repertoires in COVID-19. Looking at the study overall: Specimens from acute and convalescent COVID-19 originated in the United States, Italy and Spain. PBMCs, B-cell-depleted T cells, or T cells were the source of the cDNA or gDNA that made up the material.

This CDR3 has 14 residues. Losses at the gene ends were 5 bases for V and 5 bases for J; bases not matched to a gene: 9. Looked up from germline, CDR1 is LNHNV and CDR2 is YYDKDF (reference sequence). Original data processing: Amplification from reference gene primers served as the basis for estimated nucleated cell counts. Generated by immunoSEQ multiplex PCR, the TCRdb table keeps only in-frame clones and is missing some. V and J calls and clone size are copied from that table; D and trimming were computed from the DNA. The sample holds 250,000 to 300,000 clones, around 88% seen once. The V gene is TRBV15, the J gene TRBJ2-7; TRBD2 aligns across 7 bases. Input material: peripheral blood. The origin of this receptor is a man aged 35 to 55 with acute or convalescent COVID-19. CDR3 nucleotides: TGTGCCACCAGCCGAATGACTAGCCTCCACGAGCAGTACTTC. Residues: CATSRMTSLHEQYF. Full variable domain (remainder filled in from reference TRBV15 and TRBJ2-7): DAMVIQNPRYQVTQFGKPVTLSCSQTLNHNVMYWYQQKSSQAPKLLFHYYDKDFNNEADTPDNFQSRRPNTSFCFLDIRSPGLGDTAMYLCATSRMTSLHEQYFGPGTRLTVT.